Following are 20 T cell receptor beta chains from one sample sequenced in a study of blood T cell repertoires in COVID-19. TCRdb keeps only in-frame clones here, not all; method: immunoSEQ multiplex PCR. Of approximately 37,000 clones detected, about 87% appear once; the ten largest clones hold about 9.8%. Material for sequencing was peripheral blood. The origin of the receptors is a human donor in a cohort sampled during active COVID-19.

CDR3 sequence reads: CASSLSPDRALYSGANVLTF. The CDR3, as DNA: TGTGCCAGCAGTTTATCCCCCGACAGGGCCCTTTACTCTGGGGCCAACGTCCTGACTTTC. J is TRBJ2-6 and V is TRBV27; TRBD1 matches at 7 bases. The J segment lost 0 bases and the V segment lost 0 bases, leaving 11 bases of the junction unmatched. The CDR3 loop spans 20 amino acids. Germline CDR1 reads MNHEY; CDR2 reads SMNVEV (reference sequence).

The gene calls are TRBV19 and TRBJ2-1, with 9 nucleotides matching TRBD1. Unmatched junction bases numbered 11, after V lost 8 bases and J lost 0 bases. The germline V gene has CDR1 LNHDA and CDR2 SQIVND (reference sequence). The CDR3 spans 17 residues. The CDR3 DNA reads TGTGCCAGTGGCGGGACAGGGTTGCGAGACTCCTACAATGAGCAGTTCTTC. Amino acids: CASGGTGLRDSYNEQFF.

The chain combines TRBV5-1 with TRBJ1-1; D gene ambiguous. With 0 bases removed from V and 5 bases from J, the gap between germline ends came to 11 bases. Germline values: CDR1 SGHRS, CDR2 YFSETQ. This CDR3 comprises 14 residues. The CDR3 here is CASSLGGQRTEAFF. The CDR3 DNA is TGCGCCAGCAGCTTGGGAGGGCAGAGGACTGAAGCTTTCTTT.

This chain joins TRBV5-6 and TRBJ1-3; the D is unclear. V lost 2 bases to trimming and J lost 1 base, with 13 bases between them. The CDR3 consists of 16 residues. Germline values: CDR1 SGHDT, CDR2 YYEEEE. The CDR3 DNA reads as TGTGCCAGCAGCTTTTACGGCATCGGGTCTGGAAACACCATATATTTT. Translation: CASSFYGIGSGNTIYF.

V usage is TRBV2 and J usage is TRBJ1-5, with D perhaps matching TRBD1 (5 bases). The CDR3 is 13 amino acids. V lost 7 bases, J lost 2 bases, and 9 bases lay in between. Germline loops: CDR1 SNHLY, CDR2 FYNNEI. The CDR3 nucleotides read TGTGCCAGCAATTGGGGCGGCAATCAGCCCCAGCATTTT. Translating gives CASNWGGNQPQHF.

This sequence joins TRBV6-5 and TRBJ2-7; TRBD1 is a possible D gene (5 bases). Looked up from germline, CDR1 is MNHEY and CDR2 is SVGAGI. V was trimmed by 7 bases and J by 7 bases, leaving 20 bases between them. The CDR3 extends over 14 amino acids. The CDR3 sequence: CASNPRQGFDEQYF. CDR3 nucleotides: TGTGCCAGCAACCCTAGGCAGGGATTCGATGAGCAGTACTTC.

CDR3 bases: TGTGCCAGCAGTCCACTAGTTATCCTCTCCTACGAGCAGTACTTC. Amino acids: CASSPLVILSYEQYF. The chain links TRBV2 to TRBJ2-7, with D possibly TRBD2 on 5 matching bases. This CDR3 comprises 15 residues. CDR1 and CDR2 from the germline V gene are SNHLY and FYNNEI. V lost 5 bases and J 0 bases, leaving 14 bases between the germline ends. The full variable domain, rest sourced from reference TRBV2 and TRBJ2-7, is EPEVTQTPSHQVTQMGQEVILRCVPISNHLYFYWYRQILGQKVEFLVSFYNNEISEKSEIFDDQFSVERPDGSNFTLKIRSTKLEDSAMYFCASSPLVILSYEQYFGPGTRLTVT.

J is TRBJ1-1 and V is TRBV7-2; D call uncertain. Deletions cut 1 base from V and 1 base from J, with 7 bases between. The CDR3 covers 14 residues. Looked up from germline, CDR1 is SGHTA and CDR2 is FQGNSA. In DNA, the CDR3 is TGTGCCAGCAGCTTAGGTGCGGGGAACACTGAAGCTTTCTTT. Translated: CASSLGAGNTEAFF.

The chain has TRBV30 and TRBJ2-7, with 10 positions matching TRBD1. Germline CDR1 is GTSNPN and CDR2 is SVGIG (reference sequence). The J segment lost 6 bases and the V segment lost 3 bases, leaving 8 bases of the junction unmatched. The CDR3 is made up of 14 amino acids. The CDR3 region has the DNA TGTGCCTGGAGGAAACCGGGACAGGGGAGCGAGCAGTACTTC. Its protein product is CAWRKPGQGSEQYF.

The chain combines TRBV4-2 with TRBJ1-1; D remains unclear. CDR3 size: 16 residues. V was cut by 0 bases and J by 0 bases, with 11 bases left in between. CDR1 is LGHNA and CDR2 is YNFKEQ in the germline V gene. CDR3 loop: CASSQDLNSMNTEAFF. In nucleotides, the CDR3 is TGTGCCAGCAGCCAAGATTTAAACAGCATGAACACTGAAGCTTTCTTT.

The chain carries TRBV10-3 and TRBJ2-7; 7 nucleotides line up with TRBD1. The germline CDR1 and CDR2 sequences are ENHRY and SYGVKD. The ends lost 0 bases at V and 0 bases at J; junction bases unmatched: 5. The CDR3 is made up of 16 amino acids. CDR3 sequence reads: CAISESRDRPSYEQYF. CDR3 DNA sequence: TGTGCCATCAGTGAGTCGAGGGACAGACCCTCCTACGAGCAGTACTTC.

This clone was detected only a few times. The CDR3 here is CASSVGLLSGGQETQYF. The CDR3 bases are TGTGCCAGCAGCGTGGGCTTGCTTAGCGGGGGCCAAGAGACCCAGTACTTC. The chain has TRBV9 and TRBJ2-5, with 9 bases lining up with TRBD2. The junction had 9 bases not matched to a gene; V was cut back by 2 bases and J by 1 base. There are 17 residues in the CDR3. CDR1 is SGDLS and CDR2 is YYNGEE in the germline V gene.

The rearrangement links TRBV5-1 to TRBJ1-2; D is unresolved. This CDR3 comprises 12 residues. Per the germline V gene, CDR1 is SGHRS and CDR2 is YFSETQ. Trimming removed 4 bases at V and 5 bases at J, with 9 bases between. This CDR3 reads CASSPGGYGYTF. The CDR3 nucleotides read TGCGCCAGCAGCCCCGGAGGGTATGGCTACACCTTC.

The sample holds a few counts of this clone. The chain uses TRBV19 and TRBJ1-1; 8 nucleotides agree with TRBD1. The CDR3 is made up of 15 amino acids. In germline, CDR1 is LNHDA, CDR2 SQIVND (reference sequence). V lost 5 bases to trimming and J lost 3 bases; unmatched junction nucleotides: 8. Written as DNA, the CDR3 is TGTGCCAGTAGTGCGACAGGGGATCGGTACACTGAAGCTTTCTTT. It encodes CASSATGDRYTEAFF.

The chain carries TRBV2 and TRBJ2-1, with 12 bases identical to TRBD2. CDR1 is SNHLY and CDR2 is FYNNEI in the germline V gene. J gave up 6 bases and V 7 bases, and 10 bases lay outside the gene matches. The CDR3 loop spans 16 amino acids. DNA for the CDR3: TGTGCCAGCACCTTACTCGGACTAGCGGGACCCAATGAGCAGTTCTTC. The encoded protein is CASTLLGLAGPNEQFF.

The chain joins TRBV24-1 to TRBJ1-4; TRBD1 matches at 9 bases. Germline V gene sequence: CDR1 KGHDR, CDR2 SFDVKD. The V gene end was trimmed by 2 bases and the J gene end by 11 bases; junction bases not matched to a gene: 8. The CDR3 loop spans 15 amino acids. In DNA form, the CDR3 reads TGTGCCACCAGTGATTCGGGGACAGGGAGGGAGAAACTGTTTTTT. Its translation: CATSDSGTGREKLFF.

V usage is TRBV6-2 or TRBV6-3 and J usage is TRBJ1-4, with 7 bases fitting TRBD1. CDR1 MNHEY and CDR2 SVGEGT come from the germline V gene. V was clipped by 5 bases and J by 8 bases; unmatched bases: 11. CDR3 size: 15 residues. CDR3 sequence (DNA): TGTGCCAGCAGTCGGCCGACAGGGAGGAACGAAAAACTGTTTTTT. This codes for CASSRPTGRNEKLFF.

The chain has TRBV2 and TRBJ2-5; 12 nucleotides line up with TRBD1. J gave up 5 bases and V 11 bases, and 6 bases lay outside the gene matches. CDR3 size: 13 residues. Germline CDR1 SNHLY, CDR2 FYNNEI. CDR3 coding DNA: TGTGCCGTAGGGGACAGGGGGCCGGAGACCCAGTACTTC. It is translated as CAVGDRGPETQYF.

CDR3 residues: CASSETTTAWQYF. CDR3 DNA: TGTGCCAGCAGTGAAACGACTACAGCATGGCAGTACTTC. V usage is TRBV6-1 and J usage is TRBJ2-7; D is possibly TRBD2 (5 bases). V was shortened by 2 bases and J by 9 bases, with 14 bases between the two germline ends. There are 13 residues in the CDR3. Germline V gives CDR1 MNHNS, CDR2 SASEGT.

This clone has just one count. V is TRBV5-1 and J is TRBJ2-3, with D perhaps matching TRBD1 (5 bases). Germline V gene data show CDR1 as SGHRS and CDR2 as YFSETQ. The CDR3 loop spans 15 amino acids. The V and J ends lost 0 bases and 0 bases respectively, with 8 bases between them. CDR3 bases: TGCGCCAGCAGCTTGGGGGGCTATAGCACAGATACGCAGTATTTT. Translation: CASSLGGYSTDTQYF.